This T cell receptor beta chain was found in a study of CD8+ T cells in alopecia areata. Overall study: The protocol delivered tofacitinib for 6 to 18 months, then withdrew it for 6 months. The study, taken as a whole, reports: The study found tofacitinib significantly decreased scalp clonality and expanded CD8+ clones among the top 100. More clonal than normal scalp was lesional scalp, particularly alopecia totalis/universalis. Any link of baseline CD8+ expansion to response, resting on one nonresponder, remains uncertain.

Treatment described: oral pan-JAK inhibitor, 5-10 mg twice daily. The sample holds one count of this clone. Its antigen is not known. Reverse transcription of extracted RNA yielded cDNA, which provided the sequencing template. Produced via immunoSEQ multiplex PCR; TCRdb's table is partial and in-frame only. The sample records tens of thousands of clones, around three quarters being singletons. Trimming took off 5 bases at V and 1 base at J, with 8 bases between the two ends. The germline gives CDR1 MNHEY, CDR2 SMNVEV (reference sequence). This CDR3 has 13 residues. The V gene is TRBV27, the J gene TRBJ1-1; no definite D call. This TCR was sampled from a human donor with alopecia areata. Source: CD8+ T cells sorted from blood, taken at week 44, from a patient treated with tofacitinib. The CDR3 here is CASSLVGNTEAFF. CDR3 nucleotides: TGTGCCAGCAGTCTTGTGGGGAACACTGAAGCTTTCTTT.